What follows are 2 T cell receptor beta chains derived from one specimen sequenced in a study of blood T cell repertoires in COVID-19. Some clones are missing from TCRdb's copy, which holds only in-frame ones; the method was immunoSEQ multiplex PCR. This table holds approximately 110,000 clones, 75% to 90% found once. The material sequenced was peripheral blood. These receptors were taken from a woman in her fifties or sixties with COVID-19, enrolled during active disease.

The table lists this clone with a count of one. As DNA, the CDR3 is TGTGCCAGCCCCCCCGCGTCCGGACAGAGCTCCTACGAGCAGTACTTC. It is translated as CASPPASGQSSYEQYF. V usage is TRBV7-8 and J usage is TRBJ2-7; TRBD1 might be the D (6 bases). The CDR3 length is 16 residues. Trimming cost V 8 bases and J 0 bases, with 20 bases left between them. Germline CDR1 SGHVS, CDR2 FQNEAQ.

The chain joins TRBV24-1 to TRBJ2-3; the D gene is possibly TRBD2 (5 bases). The CDR3 is 15 amino acids. The germline gives CDR1 KGHDR, CDR2 SFDVKD. V was clipped by 4 bases and J by 3 bases, with 13 bases between them. The CDR3 loop is CATSDSGRGTDTQYF. DNA of the CDR3: TGTGCCACCAGTGACTCAGGACGGGGAACAGATACGCAGTATTTT.